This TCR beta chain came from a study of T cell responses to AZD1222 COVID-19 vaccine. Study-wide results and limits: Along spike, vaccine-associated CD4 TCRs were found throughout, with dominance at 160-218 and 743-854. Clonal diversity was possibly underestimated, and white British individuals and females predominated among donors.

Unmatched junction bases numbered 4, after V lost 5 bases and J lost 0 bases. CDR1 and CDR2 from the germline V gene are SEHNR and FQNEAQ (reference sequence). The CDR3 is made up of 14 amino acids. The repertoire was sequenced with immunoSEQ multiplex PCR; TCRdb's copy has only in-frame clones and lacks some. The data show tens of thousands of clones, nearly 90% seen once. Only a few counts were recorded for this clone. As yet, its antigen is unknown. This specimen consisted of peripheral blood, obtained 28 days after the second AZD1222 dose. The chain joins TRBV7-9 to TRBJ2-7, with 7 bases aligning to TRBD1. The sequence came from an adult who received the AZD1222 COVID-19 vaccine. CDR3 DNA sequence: TGTGCCAGCAGCCAGACAGGGAACTCCTACGAGCAGTACTTC. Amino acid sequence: CASSQTGNSYEQYF.